The 20 T cell receptor beta chains listed next were all sequenced from one sample in a study of PD-L1 blockade in urothelial cancer. Generated by immunoSEQ multiplex PCR, the TCRdb table keeps only in-frame clones and is missing some. The sample lists 85,000 to 100,000 clones, over 90% seen once, with more than 8% in the top ten. The specimen was PBMCs, collected around atezolizumab (anti-PD-L1) treatment. Receptor source: a man in his sixties with urothelial cancer.

The V and J genes are TRBV20-1 and TRBJ2-7, with D uncertain. CDR3 length: 11 residues. Trimming pared 7 bases from V and 2 bases from J, leaving 9 bases between. The V gene's germline CDR1 is DFQATT and CDR2 SNEGSKA (reference sequence). CDR3 amino acids: CSVRVPYEQYF. In DNA form, the CDR3 reads TGCAGTGTACGGGTACCCTACGAGCAGTACTTC.

V gene TRBV4-2 combines with J gene TRBJ2-3; unclear D gene. The V and J ends lost 0 bases and 2 bases respectively, with 9 bases between them. The CDR3 contains 15 residues. CDR1 is LGHNA, CDR2 YNFKEQ, per germline. DNA for the CDR3: TGTGCCAGCAGCCAAGATCCTAAAGTCACAGATACGCAGTATTTT. It translates to CASSQDPKVTDTQYF.

The V call is TRBV7-2, the J call TRBJ2-4; perhaps TRBD2 as D (6 bases). There are 14 residues in the CDR3. V was shortened by 5 bases and J by 9 bases, with 17 bases between the two germline ends. The germline gives CDR1 SGHTA, CDR2 FQGNSA. CDR3 residues: CASSANTGAGIQYF. The CDR3 nucleotides read TGTGCCAGCAGCGCCAACACGGGAGCAGGCATTCAGTACTTC.

This clone was counted once. The CDR3 nucleotides read TGTGCCAGCTCACAACTAGCGGGAGGATCAGCGGCCTACGAGCAGTACTTC. Translating it yields CASSQLAGGSAAYEQYF. The chain joins TRBV18 to TRBJ2-7, with 12 bases matching TRBD2. The CDR3 covers 17 residues. Germline V gives CDR1 KGHSH, CDR2 LQKENI. The junction had 9 bases not matched to a gene; V was cut back by 4 bases and J by 2 bases. The full variable domain, with the rest looked up from reference TRBV18 and TRBJ2-7, is NAGVMQNPRHLVRRRGQEARLRCSPMKGHSHVYWYRQLPEEGLKFMVYLQKENIIDESGMPKERFSAEFPKEGPSILRIQQVVRGDSAAYFCASSQLAGGSAAYEQYFGPGTRLTVT.

The CDR3 DNA is TGTGCCAGCAGCGGGACAGGGGGGGCCCACGAGCAGTACTTC. Translating gives CASSGTGGAHEQYF. The chain has TRBV7-9 and TRBJ2-7, with TRBD1 matching over 11 bases. V was pared by 5 bases and J by 5 bases, with 5 bases of the junction left unmatched. CDR1 and CDR2 (germline): SEHNR, FQNEAQ (reference sequence). The CDR3 is 14 amino acids.

V gene TRBV7-2 combines with J gene TRBJ1-3; the D is unclear. Per germline, CDR1 SGHTA and CDR2 FQGNSA. V shed 6 bases and J shed 0 bases, with 6 bases lying between them. This CDR3 has 13 amino acids. The CDR3 spells CASRSRSGNTIYF. The CDR3 DNA reads as TGTGCCAGCAGGTCCCGCTCTGGAAACACCATATATTTT.

The CDR3 reads CASSTPGEQYF. In nucleotides, the CDR3 is TGTGCCAGCAGCACCCCCGGGGAGCAGTACTTC. The chain couples TRBV9 to TRBJ2-7; no clear D gene. The germline CDR1 and CDR2 sequences are SGDLS and YYNGEE. This CDR3 region has 11 residues. V dropped 4 bases and J dropped 7 bases, with 9 bases sitting between them.

The chain joins TRBV10-1 to TRBJ2-1; 9 bases map to TRBD2. Germline CDR1 WNHNN, CDR2 SYGVQD (reference sequence). This CDR3 is built from 18 residues. V lost 0 bases and J lost 4; bases outside the gene matches: 10. CDR3 coding DNA: TGCGCCAGCAGTGAGTCGGGGTATAGCGGGAGCTGGTACAATGAGCAGTTCTTC. Its protein product is CASSESGYSGSWYNEQFF.

This clone was observed a handful of times. CDR3 region: CASRAGTGGNIQYF. The CDR3, as DNA: TGTGCCAGCAGGGCCGGGACAGGGGGGAACATTCAGTACTTC. J is TRBJ2-4 and V is TRBV6-6; TRBD1 aligns across 11 bases. V was clipped by 6 bases and J by 7 bases; unmatched bases: 5. CDR3 length: 14 residues. Looked up from germline, CDR1 is MNHNY and CDR2 is SVGAGI (reference sequence).

This sequence joins TRBV15 and TRBJ2-3; D uncertain. Between the trimmed V and J ends, which lost 4 bases and 6 bases, there was a span of 8 bases. This CDR3 contains 12 residues. Germline V gene lookup returns CDR1 LNHNV and CDR2 YYDKDF (reference sequence). CDR3 bases: TGTGCCACCAGCAAAAGAGAGGATACGCAGTATTTT. Amino acids: CATSKREDTQYF.

The chain carries TRBV7-3 and TRBJ2-5, with 10 bases matching TRBD2. CDR1 is SGHTA, CDR2 FQGTGA, per germline. J gave up 5 bases and V 4 bases, and 7 bases lay outside the gene matches. This CDR3 has 15 amino acids. As DNA, the CDR3 is TGTGCCAGCAGCTCGAGCGGGGGGGCCGCCGAGACCCAGTACTTC. This sequence encodes CASSSSGGAAETQYF.

This chain connects TRBV5-6 to TRBJ2-7, with TRBD1 matching 7 bases. CDR3 length: 13 residues. The V gene end was trimmed by 4 bases and the J gene end by 1 base; junction bases not matched to a gene: 2. Germline assignment: CDR1 SGHDT and CDR2 YYEEEE. The CDR3 DNA is TGTGCCAGCAGCCGACAGGGTTCCTACGAGCAGTACTTC. This sequence encodes CASSRQGSYEQYF.

This chain uses TRBV4-3 with TRBJ2-5; D remains ambiguous. The V end was cut by 0 bases, the J end by 5 bases, with 10 bases between. The CDR3 runs 14 residues. CDR1 and CDR2 from the germline V gene are LGHNA and YSLEER. The CDR3 DNA reads as TGCGCCAGCAGCCAAGATGCGTGGTTGGAGACCCAGTACTTC. Its protein is CASSQDAWLETQYF.

The J gene is TRBJ2-7, the V gene TRBV6-5; 8 nucleotides align to TRBD1. CDR3 length: 15 residues. Looked up from germline, CDR1 is MNHEY and CDR2 is SVGAGI. Unmatched junction bases numbered 5, after V lost 2 bases and J lost 2 bases. The CDR3 sequence is CASSYVQGAAYEQYF. The CDR3 region has the DNA TGTGCCAGCAGTTACGTCCAGGGGGCGGCCTACGAGCAGTACTTC.

V gene TRBV12-5 combines with J gene TRBJ2-5; 7 bases match TRBD2. Germline CDR1 LGHNT, CDR2 FRNRAP. This CDR3 comprises 13 residues. V was pared by 7 bases and J by 5 bases, with 7 bases of the junction left unmatched. CDR3 DNA: TGTGCTAGTGCCCCCGGGGGGTTGGAGACCCAGTACTTC. Translation: CASAPGGLETQYF.

The V call is TRBV7-2, the J call TRBJ2-5; D is possibly TRBD2 (6 bases). The CDR3 contains 14 residues. Germline lookup yields CDR1 SGHTA and CDR2 FQGNSA. The ends were cut back, 5 bases at V and 4 bases at J, with 14 bases in the middle. The CDR3 here is CASSQGLAVETQYF. CDR3 sequence (DNA): TGTGCCAGCAGCCAGGGACTGGCGGTAGAGACCCAGTACTTC. Using reference TRBV7-2 and TRBJ2-5 for the parts outside the CDR3, the full variable domain is GAGVSQSPSNKVTEKGKDVELRCDPISGHTALYWYRQSLGQGLEFLIYFQGNSAPDKSGLPSDRFSAERTGGSVSTLTIQRTQQEDSAVYLCASSQGLAVETQYFGPGTRLLVL.

The chain employs TRBV25-1 and TRBJ2-5; D is unclear. Germline V gene data show CDR1 as MGHDK and CDR2 as SYGVNS. The CDR3 sequence is 15 residues long. Trimming cost V 3 bases and J 0 bases, with 11 bases left between them. In DNA, the CDR3 is TGTGCCAGCAGTGATCCGAGAGAGTACCAAGAGACCCAGTACTTC. Translation gives CASSDPREYQETQYF.

This chain connects TRBV4-3 to TRBJ1-1, with 7 bases aligning to TRBD1. This CDR3 is 16 amino acids long. V lost 6 bases to trimming and J lost 1 base; unmatched junction nucleotides: 11. CDR1 is LGHNA and CDR2 is YSLEER in the germline V gene. CDR3 in amino acids: CASSLTRDSENTEAFF. The CDR3 DNA sequence: TGCGCCAGCAGTCTCACCCGGGACAGCGAGAACACTGAAGCTTTCTTT.

V is TRBV2 and J is TRBJ1-2, with D unresolved. CDR3 length equals 16 residues. The germline V gene encodes CDR1 SNHLY and CDR2 FYNNEI. Trimming removed 1 base from V and 1 base from J, with 13 bases in between. DNA of the CDR3: TGTGCCAGCAGTGAAGGGGCACCCACCGATAACTATGGCTACACCTTC. This gives the protein CASSEGAPTDNYGYTF. Full variable domain (missing parts from reference TRBV2 and TRBJ1-2): EPEVTQTPSHQVTQMGQEVILRCVPISNHLYFYWYRQILGQKVEFLVSFYNNEISEKSEIFDDQFSVERPDGSNFTLKIRSTKLEDSAMYFCASSEGAPTDNYGYTFGSGTRLTVV.

This clone occurred once. The chain combines TRBV5-1 with TRBJ2-3; 11 bases align to TRBD1. V shed 1 base and J 7 bases; nucleotides not matched to a gene: 8. CDR3 size: 16 residues. CDR1 is SGHRS and CDR2 is YFSETQ in the germline V gene. The CDR3 DNA sequence: TGCGCCAGCAGCTTGAGTCCGGGACAGGGGGAATATACGCAGTATTTT. Translated: CASSLSPGQGEYTQYF.